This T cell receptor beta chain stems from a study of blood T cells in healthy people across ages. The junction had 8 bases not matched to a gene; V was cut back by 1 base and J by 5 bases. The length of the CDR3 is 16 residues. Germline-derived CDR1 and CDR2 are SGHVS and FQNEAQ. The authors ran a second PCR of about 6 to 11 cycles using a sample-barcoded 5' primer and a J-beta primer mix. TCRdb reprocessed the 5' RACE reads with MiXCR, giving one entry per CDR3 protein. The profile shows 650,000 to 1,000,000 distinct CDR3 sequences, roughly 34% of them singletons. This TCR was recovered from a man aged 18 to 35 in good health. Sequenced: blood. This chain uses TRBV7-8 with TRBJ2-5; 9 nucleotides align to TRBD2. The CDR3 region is CASSLVSGGPTETQYF. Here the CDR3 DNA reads TGTGCCAGCAGCTTAGTTAGCGGGGGCCCGACGGAGACCCAGTACTTC.